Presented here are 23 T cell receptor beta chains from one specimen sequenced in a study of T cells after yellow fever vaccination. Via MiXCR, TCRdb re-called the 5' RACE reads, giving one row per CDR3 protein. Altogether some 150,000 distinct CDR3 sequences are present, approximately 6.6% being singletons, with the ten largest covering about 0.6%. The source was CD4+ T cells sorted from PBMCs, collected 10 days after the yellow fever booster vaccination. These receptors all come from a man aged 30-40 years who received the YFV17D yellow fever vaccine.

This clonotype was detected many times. CDR3 DNA sequence: TGTGCCAGCAGCTTAGAAGATAGTGGGAGGGCCGGACGTTACGAGCAGTACTTC. As protein: CASSLEDSGRAGRYEQYF. J is TRBJ2-7 and V is TRBV11-2; 7 nucleotides match TRBD2. The CDR3 consists of 18 residues. J lost 4 bases, V lost 0 bases, and 15 bases had no gene match. Germline V gives CDR1 SGHAT, CDR2 FQNNGV.

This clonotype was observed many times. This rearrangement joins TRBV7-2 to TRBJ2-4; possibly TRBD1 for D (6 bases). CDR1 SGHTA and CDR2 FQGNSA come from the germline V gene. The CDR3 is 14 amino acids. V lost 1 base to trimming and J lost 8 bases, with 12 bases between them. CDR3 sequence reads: CASSLGTRGYIQYF. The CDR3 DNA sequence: TGTGCCAGCAGCTTAGGAACAAGGGGGTACATTCAGTACTTC.

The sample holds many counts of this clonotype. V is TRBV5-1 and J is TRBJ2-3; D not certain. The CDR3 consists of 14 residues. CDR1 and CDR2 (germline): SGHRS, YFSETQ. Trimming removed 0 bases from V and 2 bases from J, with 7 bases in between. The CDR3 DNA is TGCGCCAGCAGCTTGGAGCAAATCACAGATACGCAGTATTTT. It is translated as CASSLEQITDTQYF.

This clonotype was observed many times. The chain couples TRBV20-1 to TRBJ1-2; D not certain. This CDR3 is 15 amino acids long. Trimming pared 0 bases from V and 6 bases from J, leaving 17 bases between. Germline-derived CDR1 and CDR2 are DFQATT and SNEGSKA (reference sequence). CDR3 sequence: CSARDPFQGPDGYTF. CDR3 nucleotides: TGCAGTGCTAGAGATCCCTTTCAAGGGCCCGATGGCTACACCTTC.

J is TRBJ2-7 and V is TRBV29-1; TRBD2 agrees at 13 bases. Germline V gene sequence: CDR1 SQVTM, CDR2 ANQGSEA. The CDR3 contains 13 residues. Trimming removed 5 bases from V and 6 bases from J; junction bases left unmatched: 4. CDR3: CSVLGLAGIEQYF. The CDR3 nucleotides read TGCAGCGTTCTGGGACTAGCGGGAATCGAGCAGTACTTC.

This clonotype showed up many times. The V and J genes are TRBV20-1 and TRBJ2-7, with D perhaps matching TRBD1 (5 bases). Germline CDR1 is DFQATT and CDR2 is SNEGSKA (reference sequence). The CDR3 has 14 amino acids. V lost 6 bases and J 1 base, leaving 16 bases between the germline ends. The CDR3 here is CSALRSGLSYEQYF. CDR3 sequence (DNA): TGCAGTGCCCTTCGGTCAGGGTTATCCTACGAGCAGTACTTC.

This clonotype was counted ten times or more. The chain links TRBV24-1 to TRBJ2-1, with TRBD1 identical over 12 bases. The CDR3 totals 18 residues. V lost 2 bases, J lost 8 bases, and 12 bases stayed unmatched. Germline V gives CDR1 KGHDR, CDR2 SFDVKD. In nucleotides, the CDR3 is TGTGCCACCAGTGATTGGAACCCGGGACAGGGGGCAATATATGAGCAGTTCTTC. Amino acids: CATSDWNPGQGAIYEQFF.

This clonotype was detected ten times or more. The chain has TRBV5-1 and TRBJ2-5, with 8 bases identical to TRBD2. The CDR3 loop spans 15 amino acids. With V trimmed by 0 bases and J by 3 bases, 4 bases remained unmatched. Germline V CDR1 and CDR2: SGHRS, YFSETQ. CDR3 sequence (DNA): TGCGCCAGCAGCTTGGATGGTAGCGGGGAAGAGACCCAGTACTTC. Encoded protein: CASSLDGSGEETQYF.

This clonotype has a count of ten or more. The CDR3 region has the DNA TGCAGCGTTGAAAGGGGGACAGGGGGCAATGAGCAGTTCTTC. This codes for CSVERGTGGNEQFF. The V call is TRBV29-1, the J call TRBJ2-1; 11 bases agree with TRBD1. J lost 6 bases, V lost 2 bases, and 3 bases had no gene match. The CDR3 contains 14 residues. From germline, CDR1 is SQVTM and CDR2 ANQGSEA.

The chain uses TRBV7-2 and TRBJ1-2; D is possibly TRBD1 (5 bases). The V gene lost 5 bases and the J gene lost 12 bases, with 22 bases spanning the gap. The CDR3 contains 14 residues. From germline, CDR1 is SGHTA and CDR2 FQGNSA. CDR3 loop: CASSPGQYLLIHTF. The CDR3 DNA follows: TGTGCCAGCAGCCCGGGGCAGTACCTGTTAATACACACCTTC.

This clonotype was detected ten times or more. This CDR3 is CASSLRRDSYEQYF. Here the CDR3 DNA reads TGTGCCAGCAGTTTACGGCGGGACTCCTACGAGCAGTACTTC. The genes are TRBV27 and TRBJ2-7, with a tentative D call TRBD2 (6 bases). V shed 2 bases and J shed 0 bases, with 8 bases lying between them. The germline CDR1 and CDR2 sequences are MNHEY and SMNVEV (reference sequence). The length of the CDR3 is 14 residues.

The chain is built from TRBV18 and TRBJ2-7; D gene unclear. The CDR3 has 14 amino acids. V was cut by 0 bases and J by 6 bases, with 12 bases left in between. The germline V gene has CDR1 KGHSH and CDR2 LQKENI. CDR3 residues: CASSPPSRASEQYF. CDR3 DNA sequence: TGTGCCAGCTCACCACCGAGTCGGGCGAGCGAGCAGTACTTC.

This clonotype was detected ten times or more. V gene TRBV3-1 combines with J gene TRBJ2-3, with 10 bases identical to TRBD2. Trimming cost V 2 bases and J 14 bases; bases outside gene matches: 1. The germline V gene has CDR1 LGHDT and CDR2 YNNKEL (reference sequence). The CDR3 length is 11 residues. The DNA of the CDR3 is TGTGCCAGCAGCCAAACTAGCGGGATGTATTTT. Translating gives CASSQTSGMYF.

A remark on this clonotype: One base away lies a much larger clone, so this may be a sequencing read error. This chain's CDR3 is CSVTNRGLAGSYQQFF. As DNA, the CDR3 is TGCAGCGTCACAAACCGGGGACTAGCGGGAAGCTATCAGCAGTTCTTC. The V call is TRBV29-1, the J call TRBJ2-1; 13 positions agree with TRBD2. The CDR3 sequence is 16 residues long. CDR1 and CDR2 from the germline V gene are SQVTM and ANQGSEA. Germline trimming cut 6 bases from V and 11 bases from J; bases unmatched to any gene: 16.

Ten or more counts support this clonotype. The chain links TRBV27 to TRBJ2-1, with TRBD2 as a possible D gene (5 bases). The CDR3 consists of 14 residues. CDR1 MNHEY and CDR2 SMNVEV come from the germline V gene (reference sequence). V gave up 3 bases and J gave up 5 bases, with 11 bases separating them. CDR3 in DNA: TGTGCCAGCAGTTTTTCGGGAACCCACAATGAGCAGTTCTTC. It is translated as CASSFSGTHNEQFF.

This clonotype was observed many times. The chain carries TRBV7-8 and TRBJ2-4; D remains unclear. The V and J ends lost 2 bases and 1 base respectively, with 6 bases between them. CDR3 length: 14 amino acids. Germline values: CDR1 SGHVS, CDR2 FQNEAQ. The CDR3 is CASSLHEAKNIQYF. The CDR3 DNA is TGTGCCAGCAGCTTACATGAGGCCAAAAACATTCAGTACTTC. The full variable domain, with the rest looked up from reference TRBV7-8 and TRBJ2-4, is GAGVSQSPRYKVAKRGQDVALRCDPISGHVSLFWYQQALGQGPEFLTYFQNEAQLDKSGLPSDRFFAERPEGSVSTLKIQRTQQEDSAVYLCASSLHEAKNIQYFGAGTRLSVL.

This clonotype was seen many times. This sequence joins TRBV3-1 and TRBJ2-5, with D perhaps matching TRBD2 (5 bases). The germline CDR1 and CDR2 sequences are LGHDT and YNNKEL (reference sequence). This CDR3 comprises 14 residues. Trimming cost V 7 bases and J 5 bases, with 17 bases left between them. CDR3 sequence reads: CASNHGLPEETQYF. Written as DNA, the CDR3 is TGTGCCAGCAATCACGGACTCCCCGAGGAGACCCAGTACTTC.

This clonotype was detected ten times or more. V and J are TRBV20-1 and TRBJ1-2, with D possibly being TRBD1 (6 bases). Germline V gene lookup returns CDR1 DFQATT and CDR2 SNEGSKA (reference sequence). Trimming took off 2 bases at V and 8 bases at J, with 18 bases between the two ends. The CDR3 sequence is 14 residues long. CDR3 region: CSARRDIISDGYTF. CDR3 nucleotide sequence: TGCAGTGCTAGACGGGACATCATCTCCGACGGCTACACCTTC.

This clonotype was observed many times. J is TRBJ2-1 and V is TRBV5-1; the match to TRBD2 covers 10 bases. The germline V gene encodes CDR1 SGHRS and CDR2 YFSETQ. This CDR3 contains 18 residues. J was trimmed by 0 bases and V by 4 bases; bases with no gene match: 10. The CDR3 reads CASSPPGLATSSYNEQFF. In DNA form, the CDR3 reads TGCGCCAGCAGCCCACCGGGACTAGCGACGAGCTCCTACAATGAGCAGTTCTTC. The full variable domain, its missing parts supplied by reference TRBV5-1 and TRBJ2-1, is KAGVTQTPRYLIKTRGQQVTLSCSPISGHRSVSWYQQTPGQGLQFLFEYFSETQRNKGNFPGRFSGRQFSNSRSEMNVSTLELGDSALYLCASSPPGLATSSYNEQFFGPGTRLTVL.

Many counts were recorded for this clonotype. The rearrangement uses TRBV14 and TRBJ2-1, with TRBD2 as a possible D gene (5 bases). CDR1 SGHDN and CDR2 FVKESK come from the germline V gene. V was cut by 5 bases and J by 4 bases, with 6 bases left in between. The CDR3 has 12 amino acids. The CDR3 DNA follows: TGTGCCAGCAGCAAGCGGTACAATGAGCAGTTCTTC. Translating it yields CASSKRYNEQFF.

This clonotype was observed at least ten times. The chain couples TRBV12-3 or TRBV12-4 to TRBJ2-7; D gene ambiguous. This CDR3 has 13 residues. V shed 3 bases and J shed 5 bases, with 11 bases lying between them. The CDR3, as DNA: TGTGCCAGCAGTTTTCTTAGGTCCCACGAGCAGTACTTC. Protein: CASSFLRSHEQYF.

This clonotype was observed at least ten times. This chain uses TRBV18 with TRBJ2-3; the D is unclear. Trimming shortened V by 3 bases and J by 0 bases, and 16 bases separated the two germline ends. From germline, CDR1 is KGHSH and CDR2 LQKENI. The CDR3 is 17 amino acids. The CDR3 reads CASSPRTSRSSTDTQYF. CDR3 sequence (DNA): TGTGCCAGCTCACCTAGGACCTCCCGTTCTAGCACAGATACGCAGTATTTT.

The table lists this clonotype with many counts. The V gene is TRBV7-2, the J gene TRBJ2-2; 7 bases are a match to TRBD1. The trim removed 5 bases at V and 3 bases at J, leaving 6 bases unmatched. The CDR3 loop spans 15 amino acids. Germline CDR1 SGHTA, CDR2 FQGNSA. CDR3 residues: CASSPDRTYTGELFF. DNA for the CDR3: TGTGCCAGCAGCCCGGACAGGACATACACCGGGGAGCTGTTTTTT.